This TCR beta chain is drawn from a study of blood T cell repertoires in COVID-19. Overall study: The analysed material was cDNA or gDNA that came from T cells, B-cell-depleted T cells, or PBMCs.

Some clones are missing from TCRdb's copy, which holds only in-frame ones; the method was immunoSEQ multiplex PCR. This sample yields a few hundred thousand clones, of which about nine tenths are seen a single time; 9.5% belongs to the top ten. Germline CDR1 reads SGHTA; CDR2 reads FQGTGA. The CDR3 is 13 amino acids. V lost 0 bases to trimming and J lost 15 bases, with 12 bases between them. Participants were aged about 18 to 90 years, lived in around 25 US areas, and enrolled virtually. The study assigned cohorts using participant-reported clinical history. Two negative PCRs, clearance, or symptom resolution had been documented for recovered Cohort 3 donors. This clone was found once.

The chain joins TRBV7-3 to TRBJ1-6; D perhaps matches TRBD1 (6 bases). Material: PBMCs or T cells enriched from blood (not recorded which). The receptor's source is a woman aged 40-49 years who had recovered from COVID-19. Here the CDR3 reads CASSLTTGTYLHF. The CDR3 nucleotides are TGTGCCAGCAGCTTAACGACCGGGACATACCTCCACTTT. The full variable domain, its missing parts supplied by reference TRBV7-3 and TRBJ1-6, is GAGVSQTPSNKVTEKGKYVELRCDPISGHTALYWYRQSLGQGPEFLIYFQGTGAADDSGLPNDRFFAVRPEGSVSTLKIQRTERGDSAVYLCASSLTTGTYLHFGNGTRLTVT.